This T cell receptor (beta chain) stems from a study of CD8+ T cells in alopecia areata. Study overall: Tofacitinib was taken orally by treated patients, and the dose was 5 to 10 mg twice daily.

Treatment denoted: oral pan-JAK inhibitor, 5-10 mg twice daily. It was from PBMCs that CD4+ and CD8+ T cells were sorted. The CDR3 has 16 amino acids. CDR1 and CDR2 (germline): MGHRA, YSYEKL. This clone was seen once. One end of the junction does not line up with germline, which may come from a read error. RNA extraction and reverse transcription yielded cDNA as sequencing template. Clones were read by immunoSEQ multiplex PCR, and TCRdb kept only the in-frame ones, dropping some. This table has 180,000 or so clones, roughly 50% appearing once. This receptor was taken from a human donor with alopecia areata. This chain connects TRBV4-1 to TRBJ2-1, with 11 bases matching TRBD2. The source material was CD4+ T cells sorted from blood, sampled at week 24, from a patient treated with tofacitinib. This chain's CDR3 is CAGSQLTSGKYNEQFF. CDR3 DNA sequence: TGCGCCGGCAGCCAATTGACTAGCGGGAAGTACAATGAGCAGTTCTTC.